The 8 T cell receptor beta chains below were found in one sample sequenced in a study of blood T cell repertoires in COVID-19 (dated by TCRdb to about 2020). Library preparation was by the immunoSEQ multiplex PCR assay. TCRdb limited this immuneACCESS table to in-frame rearrangements with V and J called. A share of clones is missing; checked studies link under half to unresolved V genes, and the rest is unexplained. The sample yields a few hundred thousand clones; roughly 80% were counted once. The ten largest clones represent approximately 5% of the sample. Sample: PBMCs or T cells enriched from blood (not recorded which). The source is a woman between 50 and 59 years old who had recovered from COVID-19.

V gene TRBV5-4 combines with J gene TRBJ1-6; TRBD1 aligns across 7 bases. The germline CDR1 and CDR2 sequences are SGHNT and YYREEE (reference sequence). The CDR3 runs to 14 residues. V was pared by 4 bases and J by 10 bases, with 8 bases of the junction left unmatched. CDR3 in amino acids: CASSGAPGGSPLHF. In nucleotides, the CDR3 is TGTGCCAGCAGCGGGGCCCCAGGGGGATCACCCCTCCACTTT. Full variable domain (outside the CDR3, taken from reference TRBV5-4 and TRBJ1-6): ETGVTQSPTHLIKTRGQQVTLRCSSQSGHNTVSWYQQALGQGPQFIFQYYREEENGRGNFPPRFSGLQFPNYSSELNVNALELDDSALYLCASSGAPGGSPLHFGNGTRLTVT.

The chain links TRBV5-6 to TRBJ2-5; weak D call: TRBD2 (6 bases). V shed 0 bases and J shed 5 bases, with 14 bases lying between them. The CDR3 has 15 residues. Germline CDR1 reads SGHDT; CDR2 reads YYEEEE. In DNA form, the CDR3 reads TGTGCCAGCAGCTTGGCCGTGGGGACTGGTGAGACCCAGTACTTC. Translated: CASSLAVGTGETQYF. The whole variable domain, filled in from reference TRBV5-6 and TRBJ2-5, reads DAGVTQSPTHLIKTRGQQVTLRCSPKSGHDTVSWYQQALGQGPQFIFQYYEEEERQRGNFPDRFSGHQFPNYSSELNVNALLLGDSALYLCASSLAVGTGETQYFGPGTRLLVL.

This sequence joins TRBV6-2 or TRBV6-3 and TRBJ1-2; D gene uncertain. Per germline, CDR1 MNHEY and CDR2 SVGEGT. The CDR3 consists of 14 residues. Trimming left V 2 bases short and J 0 bases short, with 7 bases between. CDR3 residues: CASSYALANYGYTF. In DNA form, the CDR3 reads TGTGCCAGCAGTTACGCATTAGCTAACTATGGCTACACCTTC.

The chain combines TRBV5-1 with TRBJ2-3; TRBD2 matches 14 bases. The CDR3 spans 17 residues. The germline CDR1 and CDR2 sequences are SGHRS and YFSETQ. The junction had 7 bases not matched to a gene; V was cut back by 2 bases and J by 5 bases. Here the CDR3 DNA reads TGCGCCAGCAGCTTAGAGGGACTAGCGGGAGCGGGAGATACGCAGTATTTT. The encoded protein is CASSLEGLAGAGDTQYF. Variable domain in full (rest from reference TRBV5-1 and TRBJ2-3): KAGVTQTPRYLIKTRGQQVTLSCSPISGHRSVSWYQQTPGQGLQFLFEYFSETQRNKGNFPGRFSGRQFSNSRSEMNVSTLELGDSALYLCASSLEGLAGAGDTQYFGPGTRLTVL.

V and J are TRBV7-8 and TRBJ1-2; D not certain. Germline lookup yields CDR1 SGHVS and CDR2 FQNEAQ. The CDR3 totals 13 residues. Trimming took off 0 bases at V and 8 bases at J, with 10 bases between the two ends. CDR3 DNA sequence: TGTGCCAGCAGCTTAGCGGCGGGGAACGGCTACACCTTC. Translation: CASSLAAGNGYTF. Variable domain in full (rest from reference TRBV7-8 and TRBJ1-2): GAGVSQSPRYKVAKRGQDVALRCDPISGHVSLFWYQQALGQGPEFLTYFQNEAQLDKSGLPSDRFFAERPEGSVSTLKIQRTQQEDSAVYLCASSLAAGNGYTFGSGTRLTVV.

The chain uses TRBV6-5 and TRBJ2-5, with 11 nucleotides matching TRBD1. The length of the CDR3 is 15 residues. Unmatched junction bases numbered 9, after V lost 6 bases and J lost 6 bases. CDR1 is MNHEY, CDR2 SVGAGI, per germline. This chain's CDR3 is CASSRGQGELKTQYF. CDR3 coding DNA: TGTGCCAGCAGCCGGGGACAGGGGGAGTTGAAGACCCAGTACTTC.

V gene TRBV6-5 combines with J gene TRBJ1-1, with TRBD1 matching 8 bases. V shed 6 bases and J 0 bases; nucleotides not matched to a gene: 3. The germline V gene encodes CDR1 MNHEY and CDR2 SVGAGI. There are 14 residues in the CDR3. CDR3 DNA sequence: TGTGCCAGCAGAATGGACAGGGTGAACACTGAAGCTTTCTTT. This translates into CASRMDRVNTEAFF.

The rearrangement uses TRBV11-1 and TRBJ1-2; unclear D gene. The germline V gene encodes CDR1 SGHAT and CDR2 FQDESV (reference sequence). The CDR3 loop spans 13 amino acids. The V end lost 1 base, the J end lost 2 bases, and 5 bases lay between the germline ends. The CDR3 spells CASSLERNYGYTF. The CDR3 DNA follows: TGTGCCAGCAGCTTAGAACGGAACTATGGCTACACCTTC.